One and the same sample provided the 23 T cell receptor beta chains below, sequenced in a study of a mutant IDH1 vaccine in newly diagnosed glioma. Time point noted: week 11, during vaccination. In every dose of vaccine, 300 ug of mutant IDH1 20-mer peptide was given alongside topical imiquimod. Antigens for these TCRs are unknown. Assay: immunoSEQ multiplex PCR; the TCRdb copy retains only in-frame clones and omits some. This sample has around 100,000 clones, with approximately 87% found just once. Source: PBMCs, taken from a glioma patient whose treatment included an IDH1 peptide vaccine. All receptors come from a woman between 45 and 60 years old with glioma.

The V gene is TRBV2, the J gene TRBJ1-5; the D gene is possibly TRBD1 (5 bases). CDR1 and CDR2 (germline): SNHLY, FYNNEI. The CDR3 runs 12 residues. The V and J ends lost 4 bases and 7 bases respectively, with 8 bases between them. CDR3: CASSGDGQPQHF. The CDR3 nucleotides read TGTGCCAGCAGTGGGGACGGACAGCCCCAGCATTTT.

The chain has TRBV28 and TRBJ1-3; D is unresolved. V lost 2 bases, J lost 0 bases, and 11 bases lay in between. This CDR3 contains 16 residues. Germline V gene sequence: CDR1 MDHEN, CDR2 SYDVKM. Here the CDR3 DNA reads TGTGCCAGCAGTTTAGTCGGGTCCTACTCTGGAAACACCATATATTTT. It encodes CASSLVGSYSGNTIYF. Filled out from reference TRBV28 and TRBJ1-3, the complete variable domain reads DVKVTQSSRYLVKRTGEKVFLECVQDMDHENMFWYRQDPGLGLRLIYFSYDVKMKEKGDIPEGYSVSREKKERFSLILESASTNQTSMYLCASSLVGSYSGNTIYFGEGSWLTVV.

The chain is built from TRBV13 and TRBJ2-7, with unresolved D. Trimming removed 1 base at V and 4 bases at J, with 11 bases between. The CDR3 is made up of 14 amino acids. CDR1 is PRHDT and CDR2 is FYEKMQ in the germline V gene (reference sequence). CDR3 loop: CASSLADLEYEQYF. CDR3 nucleotides: TGTGCCAGCAGCTTAGCCGATTTGGAGTACGAGCAGTACTTC.

The gene calls are TRBV7-9 and TRBJ2-2; the match to TRBD2 covers 11 bases. V was pared by 3 bases and J by 2 bases, with 11 bases of the junction left unmatched. Germline CDR1 SEHNR, CDR2 FQNEAQ (reference sequence). This CDR3 is 19 amino acids long. CDR3 DNA sequence: TGTGCCAGCAGCTTCCCAACTAGCGGGAGAATGGGAAACACCGGGGAGCTGTTTTTT. Protein sequence: CASSFPTSGRMGNTGELFF.

The V call is TRBV30, the J call TRBJ1-5, with D possibly TRBD1 on 6 matching bases. Germline CDR1 is GTSNPN and CDR2 is SVGIG (reference sequence). V was clipped by 0 bases and J by 3 bases, with 12 bases between them. The CDR3 spans 15 residues. CDR3 in DNA: TGTGCCTGGAGTGTAGGACAGTACTCCAATCAGCCCCAGCATTTT. Residues: CAWSVGQYSNQPQHF.

The rearrangement uses TRBV19 and TRBJ2-7; TRBD1 or TRBD2 may be the D gene (5 bases each). Trimming took 3 bases from V and 2 from J, leaving 11 bases between them. This CDR3 has 14 amino acids. The V gene's germline CDR1 is LNHDA and CDR2 SQIVND (reference sequence). The CDR3 DNA sequence: TGTGCCAGTAGTATTTGGGACGGGACCTACGAGCAGTACTTC. Translation: CASSIWDGTYEQYF.

The rearrangement uses TRBV7-3 and TRBJ2-5; D gene unclear. The CDR3 runs 13 residues. The V end lost 4 bases, the J end lost 7 bases, and 13 bases lay between the germline ends. Germline V gives CDR1 SGHTA, CDR2 FQGTGA. The CDR3 DNA follows: TGTGCCAGCAGCTCCGACCGGAGAGGGACCCAGTACTTC. This gives the protein CASSSDRRGTQYF.

The rearrangement uses TRBV5-4 and TRBJ2-3; 10 bases are a match to TRBD2. The germline gives CDR1 SGHNT, CDR2 YYREEE (reference sequence). The V and J ends lost 0 bases and 6 bases, in that order; junction bases with no gene match: 7. The CDR3 sequence is 16 residues long. CDR3 in amino acids: CASSLDLAGEGDTQYF. The CDR3 nucleotides read TGTGCCAGCAGCTTGGACCTAGCGGGAGAGGGGGATACGCAGTATTTT.

This chain joins TRBV5-8 and TRBJ1-2, with a possible D match to TRBD1 (5 bases). CDR3 size: 11 residues. The germline V gene encodes CDR1 SGHTS and CDR2 YDEGEE. V gave up 0 bases and J gave up 8 bases, with 5 bases separating them. The CDR3 nucleotides read TGTGCCAGCAGCTTGGGGACAGGCTACACCTTC. Translating gives CASSLGTGYTF.

V is TRBV5-8 and J is TRBJ1-4; 10 bases match TRBD1. J lost 4 bases, V lost 4 bases, and 10 bases had no gene match. The germline gives CDR1 SGHTS, CDR2 YDEGEE. The CDR3 consists of 17 residues. In DNA form, the CDR3 reads TGTGCCAGCAGCCCGGACAGGGGGGGGACTTTTAATGAAAAACTGTTTTTT. It yields the protein CASSPDRGGTFNEKLFF.

J is TRBJ2-3 and V is TRBV7-2; the D is unclear. Germline V gives CDR1 SGHTA, CDR2 FQGNSA. The CDR3 is made up of 13 amino acids. The germline V and J ends were trimmed by 1 base and 2 bases, with 4 bases remaining between them. The CDR3 nucleotides are TGTGCCAGCAGCTTAGACTACACAGATACGCAGTATTTT. Amino acid sequence: CASSLDYTDTQYF. Together with reference TRBV7-2 and TRBJ2-3, the CDR3 gives the full variable domain: GAGVSQSPSNKVTEKGKDVELRCDPISGHTALYWYRQSLGQGLEFLIYFQGNSAPDKSGLPSDRFSAERTGGSVSTLTIQRTQQEDSAVYLCASSLDYTDTQYFGPGTRLTVL.

The genes are TRBV18 and TRBJ2-2; D is uncertain. The CDR3 extends over 15 amino acids. Germline V gene lookup returns CDR1 KGHSH and CDR2 LQKENI. The V gene lost 6 bases and the J gene lost 0 bases, with 11 bases spanning the gap. CDR3 sequence reads: CASSPQSTNTGELFF. The CDR3 DNA reads TGTGCCAGCTCCCCCCAGTCTACGAACACCGGGGAGCTGTTTTTT.

V usage is TRBV19 and J usage is TRBJ1-5; D gene unclear. Deletions cut 9 bases from V and 3 bases from J, with 18 bases between. This CDR3 comprises 15 residues. Germline assignment: CDR1 LNHDA and CDR2 SQIVND (reference sequence). The CDR3 loop is CASQSLASYNQPQHF. As DNA, the CDR3 is TGTGCCAGCCAATCCTTGGCGAGTTACAATCAGCCCCAGCATTTT.

The chain links TRBV30 to TRBJ2-7; D may be TRBD2 (6 bases). The ends were cut back, 5 bases at V and 1 base at J, with 15 bases in the middle. This CDR3 spans 14 amino acids. Germline loops: CDR1 GTSNPN, CDR2 SVGIG (reference sequence). CDR3 in amino acids: CAWGGVRSSYEQYF. The CDR3 coding sequence is TGTGCCTGGGGAGGGGTACGGTCGTCCTACGAGCAGTACTTC.

This chain connects TRBV6-5 to TRBJ1-5; TRBD1 matches 9 bases. The V gene's germline CDR1 is MNHEY and CDR2 SVGAGI. The CDR3 consists of 14 residues. Germline trimming cut 6 bases from V and 7 bases from J; bases unmatched to any gene: 7. DNA of the CDR3: TGTGCCAGCAGCCGAACAGGGGGCTGGCAGCCCCAGCATTTT. Translation: CASSRTGGWQPQHF.

The V gene is TRBV11-2, the J gene TRBJ2-3; perhaps TRBD2 as D (5 bases). Trimming removed 1 base at V and 6 bases at J, with 5 bases between. The germline V gene encodes CDR1 SGHAT and CDR2 FQNNGV. This CDR3 is built from 12 residues. This chain's CDR3 is CASSLGRDTQYF. The CDR3 DNA reads as TGTGCCAGCAGCTTAGGGAGGGATACGCAGTATTTT.

This chain links TRBV21-1 with TRBJ2-5; TRBD1 was called by the table and not checked on the DNA. TRBV21-1 is a pseudogene locus. This CDR3 has 15 amino acids. CDR3 protein: CASSNGDRLQETQYF. CDR3 coding DNA: TGTGCCAGCAGCAACGGGGACAGGCTCCAAGAGACCCAGTACTTC.

The chain couples TRBV7-9 to TRBJ1-4, with D maybe TRBD1 (6 bases). The germline V gene has CDR1 SEHNR and CDR2 FQNEAQ (reference sequence). V dropped 2 bases and J dropped 6 bases, with 13 bases sitting between them. This CDR3 contains 15 residues. Here the CDR3 reads CASSLTTGPDEKLFF. CDR3 nucleotide sequence: TGTGCCAGCAGCTTAACGACAGGACCTGATGAAAAACTGTTTTTT.

This clone was seen a few times. The rearrangement links TRBV30 to TRBJ1-5, with D perhaps TRBD1 (6 bases). Germline CDR1 reads GTSNPN; CDR2 reads SVGIG (reference sequence). This CDR3 comprises 13 residues. V dropped 5 bases and J dropped 3 bases, with 11 bases sitting between them. This CDR3 is CAWSTGSNQPQHF. Written as DNA, the CDR3 is TGTGCCTGGTCAACAGGGTCCAATCAGCCCCAGCATTTT.

The chain is built from TRBV5-1 and TRBJ1-3; D call uncertain. Germline V gene data show CDR1 as SGHRS and CDR2 as YFSETQ. The V and J ends lost 3 bases and 8 bases respectively, with 12 bases between them. This CDR3 region has 13 residues. CDR3 DNA: TGCGCCAGCAGCTCGGATTGGGGTGACACCATATATTTT. Encoded protein: CASSSDWGDTIYF.

The CDR3 bases are TGTGCCAGCAGCCGACAGGGAGATCTTGAAAAACTGTTTTTT. It specifies CASSRQGDLEKLFF. V gene TRBV7-9 combines with J gene TRBJ1-4, with 7 bases fitting TRBD1. The CDR3 totals 14 residues. J lost 7 bases, V lost 5 bases, and 7 bases had no gene match. The germline CDR1 and CDR2 sequences are SEHNR and FQNEAQ (reference sequence).

This chain links TRBV28 with TRBJ2-3, with 8 bases fitting TRBD1. The trim removed 6 bases at V and 0 bases at J, leaving 5 bases unmatched. This CDR3 has 15 amino acids. From germline, CDR1 is MDHEN and CDR2 SYDVKM. CDR3 amino acids: CASSRDRGSTDTQYF. The DNA for the CDR3 is TGTGCCAGCAGCCGTGACAGGGGCAGCACAGATACGCAGTATTTT.

The rearrangement links TRBV7-9 to TRBJ2-7, with D unclear. CDR3 length: 12 amino acids. Germline CDR1 is SEHNR and CDR2 is FQNEAQ (reference sequence). With 5 bases removed from V and 4 bases from J, the gap between germline ends came to 9 bases. CDR3 sequence (DNA): TGTGCCAGCAGCGCCCTCGGGTACGAGCAGTACTTC. Amino acids: CASSALGYEQYF.